What follows is one TCR beta chain and its context. This specimen belongs to a study of control samples from healthy donors and cancer patients. The V end lost 6 bases, the J end lost 4 bases, and 7 bases lay between the germline ends. Germline V CDR1 and CDR2: MRHNA, SNTAGT. The CDR3 is made up of 13 amino acids. Clones were read by immunoSEQ multiplex PCR, and TCRdb kept only the in-frame ones, dropping some. The profile shows 100,000 to 150,000 clones, 87% of them singletons. The sequencing sample was made of blood. This TCR came from a man in his forties in good health. The V gene is TRBV6-4, the J gene TRBJ2-6, with D tentatively TRBD1 (5 bases). CDR3 in amino acids: CASSPGGANVLTF. DNA of the CDR3: TGTGCCAGCAGCCCAGGGGGGGCCAACGTCCTGACTTTC.